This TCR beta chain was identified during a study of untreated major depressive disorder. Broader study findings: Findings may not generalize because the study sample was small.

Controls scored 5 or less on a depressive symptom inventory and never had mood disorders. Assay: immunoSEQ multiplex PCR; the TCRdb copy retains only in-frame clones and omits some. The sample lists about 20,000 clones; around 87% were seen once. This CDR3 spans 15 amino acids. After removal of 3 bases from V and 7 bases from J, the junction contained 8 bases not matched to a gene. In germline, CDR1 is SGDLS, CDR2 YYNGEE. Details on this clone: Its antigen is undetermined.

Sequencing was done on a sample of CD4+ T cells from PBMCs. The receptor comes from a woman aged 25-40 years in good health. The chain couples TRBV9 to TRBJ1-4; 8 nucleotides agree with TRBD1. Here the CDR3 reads CASSAHGTGGEKLFF. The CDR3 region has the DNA TGTGCCAGCAGCGCGCACGGGACAGGTGGTGAAAAACTGTTTTTT.